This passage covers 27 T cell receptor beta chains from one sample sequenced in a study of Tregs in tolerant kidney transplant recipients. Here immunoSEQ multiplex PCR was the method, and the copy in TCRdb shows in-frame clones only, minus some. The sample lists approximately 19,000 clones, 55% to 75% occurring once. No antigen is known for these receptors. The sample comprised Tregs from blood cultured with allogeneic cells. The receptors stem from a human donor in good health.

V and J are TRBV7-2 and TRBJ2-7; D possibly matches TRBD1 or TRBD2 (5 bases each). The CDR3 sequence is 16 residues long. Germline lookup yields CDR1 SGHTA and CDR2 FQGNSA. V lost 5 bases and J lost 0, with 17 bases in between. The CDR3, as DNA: TGTGCCAGCAGCCCACGGACGGGGCTTCTCTCCTACGAGCAGTACTTC. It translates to CASSPRTGLLSYEQYF.

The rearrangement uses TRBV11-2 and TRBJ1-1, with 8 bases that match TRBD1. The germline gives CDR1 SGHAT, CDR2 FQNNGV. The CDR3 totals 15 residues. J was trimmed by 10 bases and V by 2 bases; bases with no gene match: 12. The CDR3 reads CASSLQDRVYLGAFF. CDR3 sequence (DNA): TGTGCCAGCAGCTTACAGGACAGGGTCTACCTCGGAGCTTTCTTT.

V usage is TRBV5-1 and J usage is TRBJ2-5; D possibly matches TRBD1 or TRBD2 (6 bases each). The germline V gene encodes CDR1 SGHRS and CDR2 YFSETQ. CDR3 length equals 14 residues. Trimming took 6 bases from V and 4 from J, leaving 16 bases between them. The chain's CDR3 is CASTFDPGAETQYF. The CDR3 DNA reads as TGCGCCAGCACTTTCGATCCGGGGGCAGAGACCCAGTACTTC.

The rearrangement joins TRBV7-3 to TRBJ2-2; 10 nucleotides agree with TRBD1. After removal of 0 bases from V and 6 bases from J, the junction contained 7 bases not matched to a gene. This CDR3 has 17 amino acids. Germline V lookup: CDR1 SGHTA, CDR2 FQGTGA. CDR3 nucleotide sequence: TGTGCCAGCAGCTTAACCCCGACAGGGGGCTGGGCCGGGGAGCTGTTTTTT. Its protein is CASSLTPTGGWAGELFF.

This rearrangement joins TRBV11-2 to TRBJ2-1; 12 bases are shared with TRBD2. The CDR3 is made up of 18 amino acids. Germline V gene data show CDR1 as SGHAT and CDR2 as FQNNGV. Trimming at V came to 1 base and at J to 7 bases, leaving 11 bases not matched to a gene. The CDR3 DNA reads TGTGCCAGCAGCTTAGGGGGGCCTGGACTAGCGGGGCTAAATGAGCAGTTCTTC. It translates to CASSLGGPGLAGLNEQFF.

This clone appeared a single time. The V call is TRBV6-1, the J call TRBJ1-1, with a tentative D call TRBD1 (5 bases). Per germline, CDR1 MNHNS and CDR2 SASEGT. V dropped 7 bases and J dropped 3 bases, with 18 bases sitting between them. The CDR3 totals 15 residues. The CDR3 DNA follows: TGTGCCAGCACCCCGTGGGGCGGAGGGGACACTGAAGCTTTCTTT. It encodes CASTPWGGGDTEAFF.

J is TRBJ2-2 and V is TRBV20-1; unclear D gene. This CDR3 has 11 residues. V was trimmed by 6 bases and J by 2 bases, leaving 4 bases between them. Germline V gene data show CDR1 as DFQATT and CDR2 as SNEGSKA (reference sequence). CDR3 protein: CSAPNTGELFF. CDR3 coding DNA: TGCAGTGCCCCTAACACCGGGGAGCTGTTTTTT.

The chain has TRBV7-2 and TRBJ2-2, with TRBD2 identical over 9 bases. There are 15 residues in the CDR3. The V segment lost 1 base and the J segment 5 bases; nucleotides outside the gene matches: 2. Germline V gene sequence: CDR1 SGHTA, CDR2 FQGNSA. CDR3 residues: CASSLVAGVTGELFF. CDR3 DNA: TGTGCCAGCAGCTTAGTAGCGGGAGTAACCGGGGAGCTGTTTTTT.

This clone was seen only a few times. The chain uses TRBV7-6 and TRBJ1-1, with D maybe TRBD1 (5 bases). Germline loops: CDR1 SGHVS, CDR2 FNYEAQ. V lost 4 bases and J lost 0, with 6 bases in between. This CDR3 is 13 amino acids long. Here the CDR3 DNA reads TGTGCCAGCAGCTCACAGGTGAACACTGAAGCTTTCTTT. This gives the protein CASSSQVNTEAFF.

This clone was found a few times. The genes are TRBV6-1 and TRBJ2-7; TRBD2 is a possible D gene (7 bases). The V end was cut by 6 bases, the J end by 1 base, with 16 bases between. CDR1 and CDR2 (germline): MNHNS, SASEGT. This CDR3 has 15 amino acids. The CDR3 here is CASSQGGGLSYEQYF. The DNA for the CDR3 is TGTGCCAGCAGCCAAGGGGGGGGACTATCCTACGAGCAGTACTTC.

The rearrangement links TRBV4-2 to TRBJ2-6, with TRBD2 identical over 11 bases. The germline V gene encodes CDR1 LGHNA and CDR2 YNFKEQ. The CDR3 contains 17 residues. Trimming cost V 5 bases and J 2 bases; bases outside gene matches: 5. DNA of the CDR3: TGTGCCAGCAGCTTGGGACTAGCGGTAGCTGGGGCCAACGTCCTGACTTTC. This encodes CASSLGLAVAGANVLTF.

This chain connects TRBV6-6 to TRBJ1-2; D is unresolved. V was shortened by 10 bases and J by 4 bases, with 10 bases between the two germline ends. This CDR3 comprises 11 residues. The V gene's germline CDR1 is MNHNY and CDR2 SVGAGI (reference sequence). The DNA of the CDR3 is TGTGCCACCTCGGGCCGCTATGGCTACACCTTC. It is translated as CATSGRYGYTF.

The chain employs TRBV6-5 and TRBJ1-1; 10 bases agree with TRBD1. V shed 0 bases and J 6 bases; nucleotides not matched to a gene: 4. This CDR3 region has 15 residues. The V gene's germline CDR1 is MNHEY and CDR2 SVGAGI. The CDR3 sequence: CASSYSTGGFAEAFF. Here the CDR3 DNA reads TGTGCCAGCAGTTACTCGACAGGGGGCTTCGCTGAAGCTTTCTTT.

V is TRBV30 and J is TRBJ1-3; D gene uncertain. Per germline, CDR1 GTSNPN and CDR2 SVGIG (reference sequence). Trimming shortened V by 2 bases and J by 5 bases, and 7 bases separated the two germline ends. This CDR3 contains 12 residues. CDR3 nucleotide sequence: TGTGCCTGGAGTAGGGTGAGAAACACCATATATTTT. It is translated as CAWSRVRNTIYF.

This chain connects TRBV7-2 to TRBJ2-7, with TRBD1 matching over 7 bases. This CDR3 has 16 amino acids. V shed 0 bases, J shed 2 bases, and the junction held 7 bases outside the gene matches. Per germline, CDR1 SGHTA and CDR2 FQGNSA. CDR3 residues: CASSLAGGQRTYEQYF. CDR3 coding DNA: TGTGCCAGCAGCTTAGCTGGGGGACAGAGAACCTACGAGCAGTACTTC.

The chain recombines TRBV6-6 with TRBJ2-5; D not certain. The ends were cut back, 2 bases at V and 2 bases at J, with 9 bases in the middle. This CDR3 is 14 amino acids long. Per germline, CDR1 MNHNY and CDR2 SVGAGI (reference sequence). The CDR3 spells CASSYGPAQETQYF. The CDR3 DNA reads TGTGCCAGCAGTTACGGGCCAGCGCAAGAGACCCAGTACTTC.

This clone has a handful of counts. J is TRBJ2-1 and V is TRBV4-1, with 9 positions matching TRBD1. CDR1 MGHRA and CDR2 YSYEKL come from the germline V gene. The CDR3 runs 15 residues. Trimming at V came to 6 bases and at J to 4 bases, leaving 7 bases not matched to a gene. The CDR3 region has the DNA TGCGCCAGCAGTCCTGGGGACAGGGAGTACAATGAGCAGTTCTTC. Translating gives CASSPGDREYNEQFF.

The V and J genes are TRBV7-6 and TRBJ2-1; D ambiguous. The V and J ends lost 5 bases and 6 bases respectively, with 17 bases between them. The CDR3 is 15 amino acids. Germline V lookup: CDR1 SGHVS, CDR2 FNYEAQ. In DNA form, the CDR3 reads TGTGCCAGCAGCCCCCGCGTGGGAAACCCCAATGAGCAGTTCTTC. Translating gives CASSPRVGNPNEQFF. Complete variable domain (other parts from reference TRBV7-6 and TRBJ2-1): GAGVSQSPRYKVTKRGQDVALRCDPISGHVSLYWYRQALGQGPEFLTYFNYEAQQDKSGLPNDRFSAERPEGSISTLTIQRTEQRDSAMYRCASSPRVGNPNEQFFGPGTRLTVL.

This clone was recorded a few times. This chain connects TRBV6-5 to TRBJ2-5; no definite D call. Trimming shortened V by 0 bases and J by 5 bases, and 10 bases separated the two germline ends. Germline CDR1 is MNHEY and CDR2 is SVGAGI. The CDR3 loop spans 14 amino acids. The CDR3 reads CASSYSRFSETQYF. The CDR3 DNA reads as TGTGCCAGCAGTTACTCTCGGTTTTCCGAGACCCAGTACTTC.

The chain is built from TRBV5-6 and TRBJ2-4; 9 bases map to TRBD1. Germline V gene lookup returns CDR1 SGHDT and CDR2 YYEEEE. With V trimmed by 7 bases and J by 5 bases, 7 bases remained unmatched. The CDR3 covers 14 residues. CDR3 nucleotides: TGTGCCAGCGGTCGGACAGGGGCGGAAAACATTCAGTACTTC. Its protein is CASGRTGAENIQYF.

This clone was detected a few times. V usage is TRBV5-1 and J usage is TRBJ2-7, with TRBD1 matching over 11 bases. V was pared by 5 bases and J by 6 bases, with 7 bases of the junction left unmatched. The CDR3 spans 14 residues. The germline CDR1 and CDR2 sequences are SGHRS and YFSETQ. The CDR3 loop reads CASRTGTGGLEQYF. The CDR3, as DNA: TGCGCCAGCAGAACAGGGACAGGGGGTCTCGAGCAGTACTTC. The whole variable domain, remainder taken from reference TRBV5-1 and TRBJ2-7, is KAGVTQTPRYLIKTRGQQVTLSCSPISGHRSVSWYQQTPGQGLQFLFEYFSETQRNKGNFPGRFSGRQFSNSRSEMNVSTLELGDSALYLCASRTGTGGLEQYFGPGTRLTVT.

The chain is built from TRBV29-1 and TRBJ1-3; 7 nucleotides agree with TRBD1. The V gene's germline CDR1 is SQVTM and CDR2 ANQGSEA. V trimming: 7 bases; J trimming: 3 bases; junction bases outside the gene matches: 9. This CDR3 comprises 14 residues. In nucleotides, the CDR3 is TGCAGCGCCGTCACAGGGGTCGATGGAAACACCATATATTTT. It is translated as CSAVTGVDGNTIYF.

The CDR3 protein is CASSLGGRNTIYF. The CDR3, as DNA: TGCGCCAGCAGCCTCGGGGGGCGGAACACCATATATTTT. The chain combines TRBV5-1 with TRBJ1-3; possible D gene TRBD1, 6 bases. Between the trimmed V and J ends, which lost 4 bases and 7 bases, there was a span of 12 bases. The CDR3 length is 13 residues. In germline, CDR1 is SGHRS, CDR2 YFSETQ.

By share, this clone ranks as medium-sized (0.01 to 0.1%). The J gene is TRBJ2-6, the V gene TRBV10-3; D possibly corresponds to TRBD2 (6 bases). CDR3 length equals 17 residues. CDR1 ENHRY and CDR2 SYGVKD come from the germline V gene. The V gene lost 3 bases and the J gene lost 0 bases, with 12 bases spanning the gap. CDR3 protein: CAISDVGRFSGANVLTF. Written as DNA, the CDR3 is TGTGCCATCAGTGATGTAGGGAGGTTCTCTGGGGCCAACGTCCTGACTTTC.

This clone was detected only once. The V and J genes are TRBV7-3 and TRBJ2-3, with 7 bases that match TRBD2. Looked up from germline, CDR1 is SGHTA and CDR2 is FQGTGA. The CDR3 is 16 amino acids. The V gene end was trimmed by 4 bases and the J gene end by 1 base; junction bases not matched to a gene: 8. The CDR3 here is CASSSYPSGGTDTQYF. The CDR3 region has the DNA TGTGCCAGCAGCTCTTACCCGAGCGGGGGCACAGATACGCAGTATTTT.

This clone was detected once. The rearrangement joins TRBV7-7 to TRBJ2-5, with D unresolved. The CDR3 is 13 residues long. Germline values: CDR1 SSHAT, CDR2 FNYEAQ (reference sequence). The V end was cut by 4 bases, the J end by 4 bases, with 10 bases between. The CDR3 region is CASSSRASETQYF. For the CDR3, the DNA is TGTGCCAGCAGCTCTAGAGCATCAGAGACCCAGTACTTC.

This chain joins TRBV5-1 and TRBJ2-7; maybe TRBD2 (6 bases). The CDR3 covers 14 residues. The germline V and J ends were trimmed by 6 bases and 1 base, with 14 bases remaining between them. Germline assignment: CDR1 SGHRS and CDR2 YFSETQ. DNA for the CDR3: TGCGCCAGCACCCTACTAGCTTCATCCTACGAGCAGTACTTC. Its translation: CASTLLASSYEQYF.